Sequencing of this T cell receptor beta chain was carried out in a study of cytomegalovirus exposure and HLA in healthy donors. V was clipped by 7 bases and J by 1 base, with 14 bases between them. The CDR3 runs to 15 residues. Germline lookup yields CDR1 SGHNT and CDR2 YYREEE (reference sequence). On this clone itself: Its antigen remains unidentified.

This table comes from immunoSEQ multiplex PCR, and its TCRdb copy is limited to in-frame clones, with some not included. Of roughly 120,000 clones in the sample, about 82% were seen once. Regarding the study as a whole: The study labeled 180 or so TCR beta chains cytomegalovirus-associated.

The rearrangement uses TRBV5-4 and TRBJ2-2; D might be TRBD2 (7 bases). The sequence was obtained from a man aged 18 to 29 in good health and CMV-seronegative. Sample: PBMCs. The CDR3 DNA sequence: TGTGCCAGCCGTTGGGGAGGGGGGAACACCGGGGAGCTGTTTTTT. This encodes CASRWGGGNTGELFF.